The entry that follows covers one TCR beta chain sequence. This entry belongs to a study of CD8 T cells in Susac syndrome. With random hexamers, 0.5 to 1 ug RNA was reverse transcribed. One entry per CDR3 protein results from TCRdb running MiXCR on the immunoSEQ multiplex PCR reads. The table lists roughly 180,000 distinct CDR3 sequences, about 95% of them singletons, with about 0.13% in the top ten. V was cut by 6 bases and J by 5 bases, with 19 bases left in between. Germline CDR1 reads DFQATT; CDR2 reads SNEGSKA (reference sequence). This CDR3 comprises 14 residues. The sequence derives from a human donor in good health. Sequencing was performed on CD4+ T cells from PBMCs. The chain has TRBV20-1 and TRBJ2-5, with unresolved D. CDR3 coding DNA: TGCAGTGCCTTTACACCAGCCCTTCGGGAGACCCAGTACTTC. It translates to CSAFTPALRETQYF.